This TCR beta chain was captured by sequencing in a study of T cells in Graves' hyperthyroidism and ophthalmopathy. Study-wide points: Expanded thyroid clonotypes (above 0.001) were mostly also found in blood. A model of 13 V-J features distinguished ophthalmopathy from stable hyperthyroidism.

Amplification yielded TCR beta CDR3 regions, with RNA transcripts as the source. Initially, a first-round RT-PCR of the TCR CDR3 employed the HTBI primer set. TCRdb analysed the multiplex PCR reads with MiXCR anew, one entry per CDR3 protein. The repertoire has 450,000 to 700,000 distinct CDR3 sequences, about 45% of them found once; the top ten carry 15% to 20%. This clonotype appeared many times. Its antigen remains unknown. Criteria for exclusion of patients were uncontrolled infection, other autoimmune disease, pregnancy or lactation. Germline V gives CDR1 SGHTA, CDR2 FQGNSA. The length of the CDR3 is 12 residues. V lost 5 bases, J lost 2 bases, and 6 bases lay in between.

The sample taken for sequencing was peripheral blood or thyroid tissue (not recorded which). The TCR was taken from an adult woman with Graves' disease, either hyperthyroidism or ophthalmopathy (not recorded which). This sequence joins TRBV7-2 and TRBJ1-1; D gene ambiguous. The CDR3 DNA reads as TGTGCCAGCAGCCAATTTAACACTGAAGCTTTCTTT. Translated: CASSQFNTEAFF.